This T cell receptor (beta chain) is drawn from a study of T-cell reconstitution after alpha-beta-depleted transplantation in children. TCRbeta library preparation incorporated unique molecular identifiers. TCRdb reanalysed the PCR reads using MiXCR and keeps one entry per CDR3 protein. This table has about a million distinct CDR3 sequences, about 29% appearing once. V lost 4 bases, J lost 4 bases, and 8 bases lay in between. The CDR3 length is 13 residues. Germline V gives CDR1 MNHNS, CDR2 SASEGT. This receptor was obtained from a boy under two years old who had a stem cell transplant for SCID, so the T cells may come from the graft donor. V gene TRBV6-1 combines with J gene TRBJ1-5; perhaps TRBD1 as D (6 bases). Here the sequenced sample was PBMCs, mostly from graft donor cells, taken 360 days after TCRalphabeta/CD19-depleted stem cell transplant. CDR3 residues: CASSVQGNQPQHF. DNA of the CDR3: TGTGCCAGCAGTGTGCAGGGGAATCAGCCCCAGCATTTT.